These T cell receptor beta chains were read from a single sample in a study of CD8 T cells in Susac syndrome. Each CDR3 protein gets one entry after TCRdb re-called the immunoSEQ multiplex PCR reads with MiXCR. The table lists under 95,000 distinct CDR3 sequences, approximately 95% of them singletons. The sample comprised CD8+ T cells from PBMCs. All receptors come from a human donor with Susac syndrome. CDR3s include the opening cysteine and the closing phenylalanine or tryptophan. D genes are given only for firm matches. A clone size is listed for some rows: how often the clone was seen (once, few, many), or a class if it is expanded.

TRBV30,TRBD1,TRBJ1-2,-,TGTGCCTGGAGACCGGGACAGGACGTGTTTGGCTACACCTTC,CAWRPGQDVFGYTF
TRBV19,-,TRBJ1-4,-,TGTGCCAGTTCGACCCTCTCTAATGAAAAACTGTTTTTT,CASSTLSNEKLFF
TRBV29-1,TRBD2,TRBJ2-7,once,TGCAGCGTTGTAAGTAGCGGGAGACATGAGCAGTACTTC,CSVVSSGRHEQYF
TRBV30,-,TRBJ1-1,once,TGTGCCTGGGGGGGGTCACGGCACACTGAAGCTTTCTTT,CAWGGSRHTEAFF
TRBV14,TRBD2,TRBJ2-7,-,TGTGCCAGCAGCCCGACTAGCGGGAGTCACTACGAGCAGTACTTC,CASSPTSGSHYEQYF
TRBV4-3,TRBD2,TRBJ2-7,-,TGCGCCAGCAGCCCAAGCGGGAGTCGGTACGAGCAGTACTTC,CASSPSGSRYEQYF
TRBV27,-,TRBJ2-1,-,TGTGCCAGCAGTTTCGAGGGGGGCAATGAGCAGTTCTTC,CASSFEGGNEQFF
TRBV30,-,TRBJ1-5,-,TGTGCCTGGAGTCACCAACCACACCGCGCCAATCAGCCCCAGCATTTT,CAWSHQPHRANQPQHF
TRBV29-1,TRBD2,TRBJ2-7,-,TGCAGCGTTGCTAGCGGGAGATACGAGCAGTACTTC,CSVASGRYEQYF
TRBV5-1,TRBD1,TRBJ1-2,-,TGCGCCAGCAGCTTGGTTCAGGGGGCGGATGGCTACACCTTC,CASSLVQGADGYTF
TRBV7-9,TRBD1,TRBJ2-5,-,TGTGCCAGCAGCCCGCCGGGACAGGGGATGTGGACCCAGTACTTC,CASSPPGQGMWTQYF
TRBV7-8,TRBD1,TRBJ2-1,-,TGTGCCAGCAGCCGCTACGGGGACAGCTACAATGAGCAGTTCTTC,CASSRYGDSYNEQFF
TRBV7-9,-,TRBJ1-4,-,TGTGCCAGCAGCTTCGGGACGGCCGCAACTAATGAAAAACTGTTTTTT,CASSFGTAATNEKLFF
TRBV4-1,TRBD1,TRBJ2-7,once,TGCGCCAGCAGCCTGGACAGGGGGCTCGAGCAGTACTTC,CASSLDRGLEQYF
TRBV27,-,TRBJ2-2,-,TGTGCCAGCAGTCCACAGACAGAGAACACCGGGGAGCTGTTTTTT,CASSPQTENTGELFF